These T cell receptor beta chains were read from a single sample in a study of blood T cell repertoires in COVID-19. Clones were read by immunoSEQ multiplex PCR, and TCRdb kept only the in-frame ones, dropping some. The sample shows roughly 120,000 clones, 65% to 80% of them seen only once. Sample: peripheral blood. The receptors shown here come from a man between 45 and 60 years old with acute or convalescent COVID-19. Both conserved end residues are part of each CDR3. The order of the fields is J gene, clone size, D gene, V gene, CDR3 protein, CDR3 DNA. The D gene is left open where the match is weak. Where a row states a size, it is once, few, many or the class of an expanded clone; other rows omit it.

TRBJ2-3 . . TRBV5-1 CASRDSLSTDTQYF TGCGCCAGCAGGGACTCCCTTAGCACAGATACGCAGTATTTT
TRBJ2-1 . TRBD2 TRBV7-7 CASSPTSGRYNEQFF TGTGCTAGCAGCCCTACTAGCGGGAGGTACAATGAGCAGTTCTTC
TRBJ1-2 . . TRBV28 CASRETGGYTF TGTGCCAGCAGGGAGACGGGAGGCTACACCTTC
TRBJ2-2 . TRBD1 TRBV6-2/TRBV6-3 CASSSDRGFTGELFF TGTGCCAGCAGTTCCGACAGGGGGTTTACCGGGGAGCTGTTTTTT
TRBJ1-1 . . TRBV29-1 CSARQVTMNTEAFF TGCAGCGCAAGACAGGTGACCATGAACACTGAAGCTTTCTTT
TRBJ2-1 . TRBD2 TRBV5-1 CASSLKEAGGSEQFF TGCGCCAGCAGCTTGAAAGAAGCGGGAGGGAGTGAGCAGTTCTTC
TRBJ2-1 once TRBD2 TRBV5-1 CASSFGTSTDEQFF TGCGCCAGCAGCTTTGGGACTAGCACCGATGAGCAGTTCTTC
TRBJ1-5 many . TRBV6-6 CASSYSIQGWMPQHF TGTGCCAGCAGTTACTCGATCCAGGGGTGGATGCCCCAGCATTTT
TRBJ1-6 . . TRBV10-2 CASRKTPDPGQLNSPLHF TGCGCCAGCAGAAAGACCCCTGATCCCGGACAGCTAAATTCACCCCTCCACTTT
TRBJ1-2 . TRBD1 TRBV20-1 CSASPGQAGYTF TGCAGTGCTAGTCCGGGACAGGCGGGCTACACCTTC
TRBJ1-2 . TRBD1 TRBV5-1 CASSVTQGAGGYTF TGCGCCAGCAGCGTCACTCAGGGGGCGGGTGGCTACACCTTC
TRBJ1-5 . . TRBV3-1/TRBV3-2 CASSPQTGNQPQHF TGTGCCAGCAGCCCTCAGACAGGCAATCAGCCCCAGCATTTT
TRBJ2-6 . . TRBV5-1 CASSGTGFGANVLTF TGCGCCAGCAGTGGCACAGGTTTTGGGGCCAACGTCCTGACTTTC
TRBJ2-3 . . TRBV5-1 CASSFLSNTDTQYF TGCGCCAGCAGCTTCCTATCTAACACAGATACGCAGTATTTT
TRBJ1-5 . TRBD1 TRBV6-1 CASSVSRDRNNQPQHF TGTGCCAGCAGTGTAAGCCGGGACAGGAACAATCAGCCCCAGCATTTT
TRBJ1-6 . TRBD1 TRBV6-1 CASSERTGGSNSPLHF TGTGCCAGCAGTGAACGGACAGGGGGCTCAAATTCACCCCTCCACTTT
TRBJ2-2 . TRBD1 TRBV2 CASSARTGSGELFF TGTGCCAGCAGTGCCCGGACAGGGTCCGGGGAGCTGTTTTTT
TRBJ2-1 . TRBD2 TRBV11-3 CASSLDLGSGGTNEQFF TGTGCCAGCAGCTTAGATCTTGGTAGCGGGGGGACTAATGAGCAGTTCTTC
TRBJ1-2 . TRBD1 TRBV5-1 CASSGDRGFSGYTF TGCGCCAGCAGCGGGGACAGGGGATTCTCTGGCTACACCTTC
TRBJ1-2 . TRBD1 TRBV30 CASTDRGNYGYTF TGTGCCTCCACGGACAGGGGTAACTATGGCTACACCTTC
TRBJ2-5 . . TRBV11-3 CASSRQGEETQYF TGTGCCAGCAGCCGGCAGGGTGAAGAGACCCAGTACTTC
TRBJ1-6 . TRBD1 TRBV5-5 CASRFRISGQHLNSPLHF TGTGCCAGCAGGTTCCGTATCTCGGGACAGCATCTTAATTCACCCCTCCACTTT
TRBJ1-1 . . TRBV19 CASSSKGFGISFVAMNTEAFF TGTGCCAGTAGTTCAAAGGGGTTTGGAATTTCCTTTGTGGCCATGAACACTGAAGCTTTCTTT
TRBJ2-7 . . TRBV2 CASSEPFSRDYEQYF TGTGCCAGCAGTGAACCGTTTTCCAGGGACTACGAGCAGTACTTC
TRBJ2-4 . . TRBV11-2 CASSPRDFRHFQYF TGTGCCAGCAGTCCCCGGGACTTTAGACATTTTCAGTACTTC
TRBJ2-5 few TRBD2 TRBV9 CASSSGTSGAETQYF TGTGCCAGCAGCTCGGGGACTAGCGGGGCGGAGACCCAGTACTTC
TRBJ1-3 . . TRBV6-5 CASSYSALSGNTIYF TGTGCCAGCAGTTACTCAGCGCTCTCTGGAAACACCATATATTTT
TRBJ2-7 . TRBD2 TRBV6-5 CASVPSGRTYEQYF TGTGCCAGCGTTCCTAGCGGGCGCACCTACGAGCAGTACTTC
TRBJ2-5 . TRBD2 TRBV3-1/TRBV3-2 CASSQDLSSGQETQYF TGTGCCAGCAGCCAAGACCTATCTAGCGGTCAAGAGACCCAGTACTTC
TRBJ2-1 . TRBD2 TRBV27 CASSFMTSGADSYNEQFF TGTGCCAGCAGTTTTATGACTAGCGGGGCCGACTCCTACAATGAGCAGTTCTTC
TRBJ2-6 few . TRBV2 CASTPLEPGLSGANVLTF TGTGCCAGCACCCCTCTCGAACCAGGGCTCTCTGGGGCCAACGTCCTGACTTTC